These T cell receptor beta chains were read from a single sample in a study of PD-1 blockade in classical Hodgkin lymphoma. The repertoire was sequenced with immunoSEQ multiplex PCR; TCRdb's copy has only in-frame clones and lacks some. The sample lists just under 45,000 clones, 55% to 80% seen once, with around 3.1% in the top ten. The specimen was peripheral blood mononuclear cells (PBMCs), collected before the fourth cycle of nivolumab. All receptors derive from a human donor with classical Hodgkin lymphoma. Each CDR3 is given with its conserved first and last residue. D genes are given only for firm matches. Only part of the rows carry a size: once, few, many, or a class if the clone is expanded.

D gene | clone size | J gene | V gene | CDR3 DNA | CDR3 protein
TRBD1 | few | TRBJ1-5 | TRBV2 | TGTGCCAGCAGCTCGACAGGGGTGAGCAATCAGCCCCAGCATTTT | CASSSTGVSNQPQHF
. | . | TRBJ2-7 | TRBV5-1 | TGCGCCAGCAGCTTGGTCGCGACCTACGAGCAGTACTTC | CASSLVATYEQYF
. | . | TRBJ2-5 | TRBV28 | TGTGCCAGCAGTTTATCCCCACGACTAGACGAGACCCAGTACTTC | CASSLSPRLDETQYF
TRBD2 | . | TRBJ2-7 | TRBV5-1 | TGCGCCAGCAGCTTCCGGGGAGAGGGAGGGACCGAGCAGTACTTC | CASSFRGEGGTEQYF
. | . | TRBJ2-2 | TRBV2 | TGTGCCAGCATGGCCGGGGAGCTGTTTTTT | CASMAGELFF
TRBD2 | . | TRBJ2-7 | TRBV5-4 | TGTGCCAGCAGCTTAGGCGGGAGGTCCCGCTACGAGCAGTACTTC | CASSLGGRSRYEQYF
TRBD1 | . | TRBJ2-7 | TRBV6-6 | TGTGCCAGCAGTCCGGGGACAGGAAGATACGAGCAGTACTTC | CASSPGTGRYEQYF
TRBD2 | once | TRBJ2-5 | TRBV9 | TGTGCCAGCAGCGGAACTAGCGCCCAAGAGACCCAGTACTTC | CASSGTSAQETQYF
. | . | TRBJ1-1 | TRBV30 | TGTGCCTGGAGCCTGAAAGGGACGGTGAACACTGAAGCTTTCTTT | CAWSLKGTVNTEAFF
. | . | TRBJ1-2 | TRBV29-1 | TGCAGCGGAGGAACAGGGCCCAACTATGGCTACACCTTC | CSGGTGPNYGYTF
. | . | TRBJ1-5 | TRBV28 | TGTGCCAGCAGTTTGATCAATCAGCCCCAGCATTTT | CASSLINQPQHF
TRBD1 | many | TRBJ1-1 | TRBV7-6 | TGTGCCAGCAGCCGTGAGGACAGGGCAGGAACTGAAGCTTTCTTT | CASSREDRAGTEAFF
. | . | TRBJ2-1 | TRBV6-6 | TGTGCCAGCAGTCCAGGGACTTTGGAGCAGTTCTTC | CASSPGTLEQFF
. | once | TRBJ1-3 | TRBV6-1 | TGTGCCAGCAGTGTCTCGGGGCCTGGAAACACCATATATTTT | CASSVSGPGNTIYF
. | . | TRBJ2-6 | TRBV27 | TGTGCCAGCGGGGGAGCCGGGGCCAACGTCCTGACTTTC | CASGGAGANVLTF
. | . | TRBJ2-1 | TRBV5-1 | TGCGCCAGCAGCCCCGCCCCCTCCTACAATGAGCAGTTCTTC | CASSPAPSYNEQFF
. | . | TRBJ1-1 | TRBV28 | TGTGCCAGCAGTTCCCCGGGGGGGGCGGACACTGAAGCTTTCTTT | CASSSPGGADTEAFF
. | . | TRBJ2-7 | TRBV28 | TGTGCCAGCAGGGCGCAGGGTTACGAGCAGTACTTC | CASRAQGYEQYF
. | . | TRBJ2-3 | TRBV6-5 | TGTGCCAGCAGTTACGGGGCGGGTAGCGCAGATACGCAGTATTTT | CASSYGAGSADTQYF
. | . | TRBJ2-1 | TRBV11-2 | TGTGCCAGCAGCTTTGGCGGGACCTACAATGAGCAGTTCTTC | CASSFGGTYNEQFF
. | . | TRBJ2-1 | TRBV19 | TGTGCCAGTAGTATAGCAGGGACGTCCTACAATGAGCAGTTCTTC | CASSIAGTSYNEQFF
. | . | TRBJ2-1 | TRBV5-4 | TGTGCCAGCAGCATGTTTAGCGGGACAGCTCTGAGTGAGCAGTTCTTC | CASSMFSGTALSEQFF